This T cell receptor beta chain emerged from a study of tumor-infiltrating lymphocytes in primary liver carcinoma (dated by TCRdb to about 2017). Background for the entire study: Hepatocellular carcinoma (four) or combined HCC and intrahepatic cholangiocarcinoma (one) was present in the five patients, who were three men and two women aged 30 to 69 years. TCRbeta repertoire sequencing, expression microarrays and whole-exome sequencing were combined in the study across five regions of each liver tumor, with adjacent normal tissue and blood also included. A total of 35 or so specimens from 5 patients underwent TCRbeta repertoire sequencing, comprising 25 tumor regions, 5 adjacent noncancerous liver tissues and 5 peripheral blood samples. To link TCRbeta repertoire diversity with the local molecular phenotype, the roughly 27 tumor region samples were profiled using Agilent mRNA microarrays. Roughly 3.5 to 7.5 million productive TCRbeta reads were obtained per sample, and no significant difference in read depth was found between tissue types. High reproducibility was observed for the technical replicate repertoires, with mean shared-clone rates approximately 0.92 and correlation coefficients above 0.95. The five patients had tumors of stage T1-T3 N0M0, with maximum diameters ranging from roughly 4.2 to 10 cm.

Measured from the cysteine to the phenylalanine, the CDR3 is 19 residues long. This entry keeps only the CDR3 DNA: 57 bases, framed from base 1. V is clipped by 0 bases and J by 2 bases, and the sequence between their germline boundaries is 21 bases long. Using a constant-region primer and ProtoScript II reverse transcriptase, TCRbeta-specific cDNA was reverse-transcribed from approximately 500 ng total RNA. Three nested multiplex PCR rounds, following a slightly modified ARM-PCR procedure, were used to build the TCRbeta libraries. Each of the first two PCR rounds ran for approximately 11 cycles and used multiplex TRBV1-TRBV30 forward primers together with a Cbeta reverse primer. A final 25-cycle PCR with Deep VentR polymerase added sample barcodes and Illumina adapters. Before sequencing, amplicons of 200-500 bp were gel-purified using a QIAquick gel extraction kit. TCRbeta amplicons were sequenced on an Illumina HiSeq 2500 with 250-bp paired-end reads. As for the authors' bioinformatics: Quality trimming of reads was performed with Trimmomatic v0.33, and paired reads were merged with FLASH v1.2.11 so that full CDR3 sequences could be recovered. V, D and J germline segments were assigned to the rearranged TCRbeta sequences by MiGEC v1.2.1b. VDJtools v1.0.0 computed clonotype statistics and Shannon-Wiener diversity indices. Except for diversity analysis, only each sample's 250 most abundant clonotypes were used in subsequent analyses to reduce sampling bias. TCRdb reanalyzed the raw reads on its own, using fastp at Q25 for trimming and MiXCR for clone calling, and kept in-frame beta chains. Each entry merges the rows of one CDR3 protein and shows their most common DNA and genes. TCRdb, not the original authors, processed these V and J calls. Present in this sample are 65,000 to 80,000 distinct CDR3 sequences, 60% to 75% of which were seen just once. The top ten clonotypes cover 28% of the sample.

Without any cell sorting, total RNA and DNA were co-extracted from approximately 22-30 mg of bulk tissue using the AllPrep DNA/RNA mini kit. Between November 2015 and 2016, about 5 patients in China with histopathologically diagnosed primary liver carcinoma had their tumors surgically resected. At the time of sampling, the patients were treatment-naive and had chronic HBV infection. Each tumor was sampled at five spatially separated regions: the superior, inferior, left-lateral and right-lateral poles and the tumor centre. More than 75% viable tumor cells were found by histology in every tumor sample. Each fresh piece of tumor and adjacent tissue was cut in two, with one half stored in RNAlater at -80 degrees C and the other half sent for histology. What the study reported, not specific to this receptor: Just about 8-24% of top clones turned up in all five regions of a tumor, which suggests spatial heterogeneity among tumor-infiltrating T cells. Only the TCR beta chain was sequenced, so true repertoire diversity is likely underestimated because unpaired alpha chains were not captured. The top 250 clones made up a significantly larger repertoire fraction in tumors than in blood (p = 0.039). The study included only a few patients, and the authors note findings should be validated in a larger study. Comparison of CD4+ and CD8+ T cell repertoires was precluded by the use of bulk unsorted samples. Pairs of tumor regions showed greater repertoire overlap (mean around 35%) than tumor-adjacent pairs (17%) or tumor-blood pairs (approximately 14%), which is consistent with antigen-driven expansion.

As for this clonotype: It lacks a known antigen. There are no base qualities to consult, and no much larger clone falls within one base.

Sequenced sample: liver tumor tissue from sampling region 4. The cell subset or site label, as the study defines it: tumor region T4, right-lateral pole. The TCR was taken from a man aged 35 to 55 with primary liver carcinoma and hepatitis B virus infection. The receptor chain draws on TRBV23-1 and TRBJ2-3, with TRBD2 perhaps the D gene, on 7 matching bases. TRBV23-1 is identified as an open reading frame with a role that is uncertain. The DNA sequence reads TGCGCCAGCAGTCAATCGGGGAGGGGGGAAGTAACCCTCACAGATACGCAGTATTTT. Its protein reads: CASSQSGRGEVTLTDTQYF.